This T cell receptor beta chain was identified in a study of blood T cell repertoires in COVID-19. The V end was cut by 3 bases, the J end by 0 bases, with 9 bases between. There are 14 residues in the CDR3. Looked up from germline, CDR1 is SGHDT and CDR2 is YYEEEE. This table comes from immunoSEQ multiplex PCR, and its TCRdb copy is limited to in-frame clones, with some not included. The sample records about 200,000 clones, 80% to 90% being singletons. The chain is built from TRBV5-6 and TRBJ2-5; weak D call: TRBD1 (6 bases). Source material: peripheral blood. The source of this sequence is a young man who had recovered from COVID-19. The CDR3 here is CASSWDINQETQYF. As DNA, the CDR3 is TGTGCCAGCAGCTGGGACATCAACCAAGAGACCCAGTACTTC.